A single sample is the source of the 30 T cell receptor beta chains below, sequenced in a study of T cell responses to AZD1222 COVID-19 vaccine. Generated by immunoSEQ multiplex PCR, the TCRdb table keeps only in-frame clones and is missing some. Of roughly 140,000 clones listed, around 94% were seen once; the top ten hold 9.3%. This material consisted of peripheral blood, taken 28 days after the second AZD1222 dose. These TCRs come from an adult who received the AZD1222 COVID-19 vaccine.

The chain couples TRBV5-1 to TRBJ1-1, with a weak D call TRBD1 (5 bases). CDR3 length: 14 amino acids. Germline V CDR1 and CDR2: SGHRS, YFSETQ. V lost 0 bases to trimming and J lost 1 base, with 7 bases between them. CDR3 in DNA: TGCGCCAGCAGCTTGGAGGGACCGAACACTGAAGCTTTCTTT. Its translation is CASSLEGPNTEAFF. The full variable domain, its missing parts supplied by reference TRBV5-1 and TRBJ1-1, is KAGVTQTPRYLIKTRGQQVTLSCSPISGHRSVSWYQQTPGQGLQFLFEYFSETQRNKGNFPGRFSGRQFSNSRSEMNVSTLELGDSALYLCASSLEGPNTEAFFGQGTRLTVV.

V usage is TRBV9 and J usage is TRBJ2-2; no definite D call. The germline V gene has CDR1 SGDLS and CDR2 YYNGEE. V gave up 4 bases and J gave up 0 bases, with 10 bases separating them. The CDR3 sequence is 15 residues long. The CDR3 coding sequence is TGTGCCAGCAGCCCTGGGGTAGCGAACACCGGGGAGCTGTTTTTT. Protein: CASSPGVANTGELFF.

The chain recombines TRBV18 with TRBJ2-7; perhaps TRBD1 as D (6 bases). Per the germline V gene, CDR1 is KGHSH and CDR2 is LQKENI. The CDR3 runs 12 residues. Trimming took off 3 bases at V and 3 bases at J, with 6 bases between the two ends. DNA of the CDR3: TGTGCCAGCTCACCGGACAGCTACGAGCAGTACTTC. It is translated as CASSPDSYEQYF.

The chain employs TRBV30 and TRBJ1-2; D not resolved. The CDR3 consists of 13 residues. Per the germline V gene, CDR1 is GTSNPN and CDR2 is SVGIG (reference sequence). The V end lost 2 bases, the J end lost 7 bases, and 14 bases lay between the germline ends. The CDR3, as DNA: TGTGCCTGGAGTTATGTCGCAGAGGCTGGCTACACCTTC. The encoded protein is CAWSYVAEAGYTF. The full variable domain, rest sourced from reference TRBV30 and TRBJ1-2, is SQTIHQWPATLVQPVGSPLSLECTVEGTSNPNLYWYRQAAGRGLQLLFYSVGIGQISSEVPQNLSASRPQDRQFILSSKKLLLSDSGFYLCAWSYVAEAGYTFGSGTRLTVV.

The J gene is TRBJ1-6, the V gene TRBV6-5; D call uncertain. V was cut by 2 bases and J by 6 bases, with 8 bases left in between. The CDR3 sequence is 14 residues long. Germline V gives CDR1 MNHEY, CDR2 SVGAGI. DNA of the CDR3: TGTGCCAGCAGTTACAGAGAGATTAATTCACCCCTCCACTTT. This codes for CASSYREINSPLHF.

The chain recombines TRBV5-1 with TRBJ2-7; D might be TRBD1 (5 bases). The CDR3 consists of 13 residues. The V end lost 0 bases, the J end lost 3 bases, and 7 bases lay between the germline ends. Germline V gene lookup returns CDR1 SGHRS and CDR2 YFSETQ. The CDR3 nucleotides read TGCGCCAGCAGCTTGGCAACAGGCTACGAGCAGTACGTC. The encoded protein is CASSLATGYEQYV.

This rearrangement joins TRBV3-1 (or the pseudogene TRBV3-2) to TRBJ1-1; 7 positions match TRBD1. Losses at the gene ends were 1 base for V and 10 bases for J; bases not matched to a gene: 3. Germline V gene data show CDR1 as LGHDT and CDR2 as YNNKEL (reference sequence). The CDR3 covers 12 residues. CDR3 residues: CASSQGDRRAFF. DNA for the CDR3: TGTGCCAGCAGCCAAGGGGACAGAAGAGCTTTCTTT.

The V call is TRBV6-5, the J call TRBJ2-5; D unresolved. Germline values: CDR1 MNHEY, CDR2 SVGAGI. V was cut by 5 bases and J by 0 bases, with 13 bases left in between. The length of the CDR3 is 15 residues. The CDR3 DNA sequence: TGTGCCAGCAGTCTGGGAACACTGTACCAAGAGACCCAGTACTTC. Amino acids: CASSLGTLYQETQYF.

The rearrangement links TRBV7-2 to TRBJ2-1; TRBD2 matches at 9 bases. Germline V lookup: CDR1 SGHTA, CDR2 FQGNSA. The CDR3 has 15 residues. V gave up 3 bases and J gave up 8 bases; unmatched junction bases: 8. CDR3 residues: CASSLGTSRYHEQFF. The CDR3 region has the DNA TGTGCCAGCAGCTTGGGGACTAGCCGTTATCATGAGCAGTTCTTC.

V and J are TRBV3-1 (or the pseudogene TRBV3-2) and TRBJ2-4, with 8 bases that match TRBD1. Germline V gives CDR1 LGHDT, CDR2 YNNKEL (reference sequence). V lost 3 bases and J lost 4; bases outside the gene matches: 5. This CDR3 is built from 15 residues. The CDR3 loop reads CASSQAGTGKNIQYF. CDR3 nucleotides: TGTGCCAGCAGCCAGGCCGGGACAGGTAAAAACATTCAGTACTTC.

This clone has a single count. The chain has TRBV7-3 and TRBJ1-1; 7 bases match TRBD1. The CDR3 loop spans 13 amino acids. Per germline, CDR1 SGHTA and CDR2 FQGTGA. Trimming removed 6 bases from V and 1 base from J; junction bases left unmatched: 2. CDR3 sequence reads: CASRRQGNTEAFF. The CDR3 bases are TGTGCCAGCAGACGACAGGGGAACACTGAAGCTTTCTTT.

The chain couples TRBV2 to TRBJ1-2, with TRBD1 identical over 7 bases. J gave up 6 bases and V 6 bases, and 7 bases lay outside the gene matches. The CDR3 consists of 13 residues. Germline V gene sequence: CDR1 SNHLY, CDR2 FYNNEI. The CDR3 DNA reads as TGTGCCAGCAGGGGACAGAGCTCAAATGGCTACACCTTC. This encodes CASRGQSSNGYTF.

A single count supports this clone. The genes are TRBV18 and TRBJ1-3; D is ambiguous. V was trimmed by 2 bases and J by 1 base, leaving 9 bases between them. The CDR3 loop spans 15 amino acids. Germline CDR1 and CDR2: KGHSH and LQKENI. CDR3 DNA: TGTGCCAGCTCACCAAATGAGGGATCTGGAAACACCATATATTTT. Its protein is CASSPNEGSGNTIYF.

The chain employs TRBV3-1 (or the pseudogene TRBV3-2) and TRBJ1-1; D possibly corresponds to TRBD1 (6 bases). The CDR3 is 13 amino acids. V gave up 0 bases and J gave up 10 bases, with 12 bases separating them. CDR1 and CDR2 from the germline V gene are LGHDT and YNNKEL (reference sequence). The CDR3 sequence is CASSQEGGTGAFF. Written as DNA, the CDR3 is TGTGCCAGCAGCCAAGAAGGGGGGACGGGAGCTTTCTTT.

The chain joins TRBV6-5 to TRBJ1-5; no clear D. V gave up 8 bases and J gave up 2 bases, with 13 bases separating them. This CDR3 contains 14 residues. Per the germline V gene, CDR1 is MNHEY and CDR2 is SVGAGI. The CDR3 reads CASATQRGNQPQHF. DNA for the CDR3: TGTGCCAGCGCGACTCAACGGGGCAATCAGCCCCAGCATTTT.

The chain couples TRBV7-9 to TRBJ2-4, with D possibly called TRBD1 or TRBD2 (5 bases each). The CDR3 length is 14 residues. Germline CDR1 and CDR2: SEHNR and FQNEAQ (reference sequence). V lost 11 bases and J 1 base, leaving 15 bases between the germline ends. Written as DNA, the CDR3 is TGTGCCTCTAAAAGGTGGGACGCCAAAAACATTCAGTACTTC. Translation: CASKRWDAKNIQYF.

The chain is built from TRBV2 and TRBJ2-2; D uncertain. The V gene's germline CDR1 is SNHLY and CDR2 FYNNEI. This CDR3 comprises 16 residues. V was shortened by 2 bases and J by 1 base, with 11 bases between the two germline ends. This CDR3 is CASSENRFGNTGELFF. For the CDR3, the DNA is TGTGCCAGCAGTGAAAATCGATTTGGGAACACCGGGGAGCTGTTTTTT.

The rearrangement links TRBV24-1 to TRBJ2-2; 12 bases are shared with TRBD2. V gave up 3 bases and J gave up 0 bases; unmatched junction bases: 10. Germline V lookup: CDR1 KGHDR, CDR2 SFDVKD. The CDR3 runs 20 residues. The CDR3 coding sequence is TGTGCCACCAGTGATCCCCGGACTAGCGGGGCCAACGCGAACACCGGGGAGCTGTTTTTT. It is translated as CATSDPRTSGANANTGELFF.

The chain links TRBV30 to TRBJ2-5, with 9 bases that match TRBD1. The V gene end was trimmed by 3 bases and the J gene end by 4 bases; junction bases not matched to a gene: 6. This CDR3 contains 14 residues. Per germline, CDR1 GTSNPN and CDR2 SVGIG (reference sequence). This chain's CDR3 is CAWSGGTGRETQYF. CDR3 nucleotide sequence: TGTGCCTGGAGCGGGGGGACAGGGCGAGAGACCCAGTACTTC.

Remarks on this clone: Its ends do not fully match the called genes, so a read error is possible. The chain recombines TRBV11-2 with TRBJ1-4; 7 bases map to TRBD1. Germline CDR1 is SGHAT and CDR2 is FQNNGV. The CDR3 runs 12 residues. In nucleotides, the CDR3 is TGTGCCAGCAGCTTAGGGCCGGGACAGTGGCTTTTT. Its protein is CASSLGPGQWLF.

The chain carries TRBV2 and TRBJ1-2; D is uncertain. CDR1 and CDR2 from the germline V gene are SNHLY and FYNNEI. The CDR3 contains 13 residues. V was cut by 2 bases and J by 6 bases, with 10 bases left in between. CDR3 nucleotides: TGTGCCAGCAGTGAAATTCGTAAAGATGGCTACACCTTC. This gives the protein CASSEIRKDGYTF.

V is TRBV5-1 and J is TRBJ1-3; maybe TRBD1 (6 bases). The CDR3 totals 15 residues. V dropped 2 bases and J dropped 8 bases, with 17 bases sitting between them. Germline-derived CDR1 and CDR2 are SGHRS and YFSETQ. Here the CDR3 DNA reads TGCGCCAGCAGCTTAGAATCACAGGGAATCGACACCATATATTTT. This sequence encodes CASSLESQGIDTIYF.

This CDR3 is CAWSPSTPRNSPLHF. DNA for the CDR3: TGTGCCTGGAGTCCCTCGACTCCCAGGAATTCACCCCTCCACTTT. The rearrangement uses TRBV30 and TRBJ1-6; D is unresolved. The germline V and J ends were trimmed by 2 bases and 7 bases, with 15 bases remaining between them. CDR3 length: 15 amino acids. Per the germline V gene, CDR1 is GTSNPN and CDR2 is SVGIG (reference sequence).

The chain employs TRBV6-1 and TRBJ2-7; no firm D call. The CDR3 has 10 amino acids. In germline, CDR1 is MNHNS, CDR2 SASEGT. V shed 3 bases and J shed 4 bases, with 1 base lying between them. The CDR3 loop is CASSDYEQYV. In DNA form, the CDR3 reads TGTGCCAGCAGTGATTACGAGCAGTACGTC.

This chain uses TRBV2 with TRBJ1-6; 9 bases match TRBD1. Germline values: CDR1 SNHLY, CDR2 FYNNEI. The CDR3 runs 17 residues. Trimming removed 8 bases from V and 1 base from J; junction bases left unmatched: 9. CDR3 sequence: CASAPGTGMSYNSPLHF. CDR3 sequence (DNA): TGTGCCAGCGCTCCCGGGACAGGGATGTCCTATAATTCACCCCTCCACTTT.

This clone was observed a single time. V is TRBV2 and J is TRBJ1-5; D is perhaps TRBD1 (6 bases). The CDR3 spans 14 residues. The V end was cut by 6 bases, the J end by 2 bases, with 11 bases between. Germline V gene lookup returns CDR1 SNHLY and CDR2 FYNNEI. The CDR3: CASSRDNRNQPQHF. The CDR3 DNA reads TGTGCCAGCAGCCGGGACAACCGCAATCAGCCCCAGCATTTT.

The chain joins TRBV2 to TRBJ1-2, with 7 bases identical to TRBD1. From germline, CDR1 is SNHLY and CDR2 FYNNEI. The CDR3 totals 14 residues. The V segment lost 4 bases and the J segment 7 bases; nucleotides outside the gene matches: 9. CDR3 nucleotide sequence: TGTGCCAGCAGTGTCTCTGAGGGGGCGCGTGGCTACACCTTC. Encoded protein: CASSVSEGARGYTF.

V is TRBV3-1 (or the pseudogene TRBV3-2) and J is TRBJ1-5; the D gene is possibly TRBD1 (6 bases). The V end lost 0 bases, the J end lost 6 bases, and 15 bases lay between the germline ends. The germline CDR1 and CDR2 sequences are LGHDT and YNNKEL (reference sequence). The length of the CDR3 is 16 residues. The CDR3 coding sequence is TGTGCCAGCAGCCAAGATCCGGCCAGGGGCACTCAGCCCCAGCATTTT. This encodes CASSQDPARGTQPQHF.

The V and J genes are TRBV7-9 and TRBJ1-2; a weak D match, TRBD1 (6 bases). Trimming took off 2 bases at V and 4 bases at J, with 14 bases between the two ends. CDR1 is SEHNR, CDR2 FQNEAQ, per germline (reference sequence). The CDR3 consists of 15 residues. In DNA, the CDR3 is TGTGCCAGCAGCTTACAGGGGACTTTTTTCTATGGCTACACCTTC. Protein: CASSLQGTFFYGYTF.

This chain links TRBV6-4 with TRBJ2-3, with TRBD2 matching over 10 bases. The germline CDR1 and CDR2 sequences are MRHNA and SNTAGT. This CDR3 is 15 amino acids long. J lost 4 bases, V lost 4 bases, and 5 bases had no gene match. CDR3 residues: CASSASGSGPDTQYF. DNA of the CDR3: TGTGCCAGCAGTGCTAGCGGGAGCGGACCAGATACGCAGTATTTT.